The rows below give T cell receptor beta chains drawn from one sample of a study of blood T cell repertoires in COVID-19. Measured with immunoSEQ multiplex PCR; TCRdb has only the in-frame clones, and not every one. Seen here are about 33,000 clones, approximately 72% observed once, and the top ten hold roughly 32%. The sample consisted of peripheral blood. Every receptor here comes from an older man with acute or convalescent COVID-19. CDR3s include the opening cysteine and the closing phenylalanine or tryptophan. D genes are given only for firm matches. A clone size is listed for some rows: how often the clone was seen (once, few, many), or a class if it is expanded.

J | V | D | size | DNA | CDR3
TRBJ2-5 | TRBV12-5 | - | - | TGTGCTAGTGGTTTGAATGCGGGAGGGACAGGGGTTCGGGGAGAGACCCAGTACTTC | CASGLNAGGTGVRGETQYF
TRBJ1-2 | TRBV5-5 | TRBD1 | - | TGTGCCAGCAGTCCCCTGGGACAGGGAAACTATGGCTACACCTTC | CASSPLGQGNYGYTF
TRBJ1-3 | TRBV6-5 | - | - | TGTGCCAGCACTCGGGGAGCTCGAAACACCATATATTTT | CASTRGARNTIYF
TRBJ2-3 | TRBV5-3 | - | - | TGTGCCAGAAGTTATCCCCCGGCCGGGGGTACGCCCACAGATACGCAGTATTTT | CARSYPPAGGTPTDTQYF
TRBJ1-4 | TRBV7-9 | - | - | TGTGCCAGCAGCTTAAATGCCAGGGGCGGCGAAAAACTGTTTTTT | CASSLNARGGEKLFF
TRBJ2-2 | TRBV21-1 | - | - | TGTGCCAGCAGTCCCACTCCTGGGGGACTAGAGGACGGGGAGCTGTTTTTT | CASSPTPGGLEDGELFF
TRBJ1-3 | TRBV9 | - | - | TGTGCCCGCAGCGGGGGGGGACCTTTCTCTGGAAACACCATATATTTT | CARSGGGPFSGNTIYF
TRBJ1-5 | TRBV5-8 | TRBD1 | few | TGTGCCAGCAGCCACGGGACAGGGGTGCGCAATCAGCCCCAGCATTTT | CASSHGTGVRNQPQHF
TRBJ2-7 | TRBV5-6 | TRBD2 | once | TGTGCCAGCAGCACCCAACTAGCGGGGGGCCCTTCCTACGAGCAGTACTTC | CASSTQLAGGPSYEQYF
TRBJ1-2 | TRBV6-2/TRBV6-3 | TRBD1 | once | TGTGCCAGCAGTTACGGCGGCAGGGGGGCTGGCTACACCTTC | CASSYGGRGAGYTF
TRBJ2-5 | TRBV2 | - | - | TGTGCCAGTGAAGGGGGACAAGAAGAGACCCAGTACTTC | CASEGGQEETQYF
TRBJ2-3 | TRBV6-6 | - | - | TGTGCCAGCAGTTACTTGGGGGCCCAAGATACGCAGTATTTT | CASSYLGAQDTQYF
TRBJ2-4 | TRBV6-6 | - | - | TGTGCCAGCAGTCTACTCCCCTCCCTTATCAGGAACAAAAACATTCAGTACTTC | CASSLLPSLIRNKNIQYF
TRBJ2-2 | TRBV4-3 | TRBD2 | - | TGCGCCAGCAGCCTTATAGCGGGGGACACCGGGGAGCTGTTTTTT | CASSLIAGDTGELFF
TRBJ2-1 | TRBV15 | - | - | TGTGCCACCAGCAGAGCAGGACTCGTCAATGAGCAGTTCTTC | CATSRAGLVNEQFF
TRBJ1-6 | TRBV5-1 | - | - | TGCGCCAGCAGCTTGAGATCCCTGGGGGACTGGGATAATTCACCCCTCCACTTT | CASSLRSLGDWDNSPLHF
TRBJ1-5 | TRBV7-6 | - | - | TGTGCCAGCAGCGCCGGGACAAGAAGCAATCAGCCCCAGCATTTT | CASSAGTRSNQPQHF
TRBJ2-3 | TRBV7-2 | TRBD2 | - | TGTGCCGGGAGCGGGGGGTTCCGTTCGCAGTATTTT | CAGSGGFRSQYF